This entry describes one T cell receptor (beta chain). The antigen is unknown. The data stem from a study of cytomegalovirus exposure and HLA in healthy donors. Primers: 60 Vbeta forward and 13 Jbeta reverse. Clones were sequenced by immunoSEQ multiplex PCR, and TCRdb holds only the in-frame ones, with some missing. The sample has 100,000 to 150,000 clones, about three quarters seen once. Study findings and constraints: Later work found most CMV-associated TCR beta chains apparently HLA-restricted. For most TCR sequences rarity was the rule, although some public TCRs occurred in many donors. In a later analysis, parvovirus B19, influenza, CMV and Epstein-Barr virus appeared linked to several top co-occurrence clusters.

The CDR3 runs to 15 residues. Germline assignment: CDR1 LNHDA and CDR2 SQIVND (reference sequence). With 3 bases clipped from V and 0 bases from J, the junction kept 4 bases outside the gene matches. This TCR was recovered from a female donor in good health and CMV-seronegative. J is TRBJ1-1 and V is TRBV19, with 7 bases fitting TRBD1. The sequencing sample was made of PBMCs. The CDR3 bases are TGTGCCAGTAGTATTTCGGACAGGCTGAACACTGAAGCTTTCTTT. Residues: CASSISDRLNTEAFF.